This T cell receptor (beta chain) originates from a study of T cell repertoires in cytomegalovirus infection. About the research overall: Public TCR beta signatures marked donors with CMV infection and the matching HLA. Study-wide results and caveats: Across the ex vivo response, the dominant clonotypes were HLA-C-restricted CMV-specific TCR beta clonotypes. Public TCR beta family frequency separated CMV-and-HLA carriers, including in an independent cohort.

The CDR3 runs 13 residues. Germline V gives CDR1 MNHEY, CDR2 SVGEGT. Trimming took 2 bases from V and 4 from J, leaving 9 bases between them. With regard to this clonotype: Antigen: not known.

Each CDR3 protein gets one entry after TCRdb re-called the reads with MiXCR. This sample yields 680,000 or so distinct CDR3 sequences, of which less than 40% are seen a single time; about 2.8% belongs to the top ten. The sequenced material came from PBMCs. The rearrangement joins TRBV6-2 or TRBV6-3 to TRBJ2-7; no clear D. This TCR was recovered from a human donor in good health (CMV status not recorded). Some clones in this sample may be carry-over from other donors' samples. CDR3: CASSYGYSYEQYF. Written as DNA, the CDR3 is TGTGCCAGCAGTTACGGTTACAGTTACGAGCAGTACTTC.